The sequence of this T cell receptor beta chain was determined in a study of cytomegalovirus exposure and HLA in healthy donors (dated by TCRdb to the late 2010s). Context from the whole study: In an earlier analysis of about 560 of the donors, under 300 Gb of sequence data and approximately 120 million unique TCR beta sequences from about 190 million T cells were reported. Roughly 300 gigabases of sequencing data and 75 million to 85 million unique TCR sequences made up an early release that covered 500 to 650 HLA-typed donors. Of the approximately 370 genotyped donors, approximately 81% were placed in the genetic ancestry cluster associated with self-reported Caucasian donors. The aim of the study was to test whether cataloging public T cell receptors could identify signatures of past pathogen exposure. The study profiled the T cell repertoires of more than 500 subjects by immunosequencing and related them to cytomegalovirus serostatus. Besides the first cohort of approximately 670 subjects, a separate validation cohort made up of roughly 120 different subjects was used. To predict cytomegalovirus infection status, the study combined high-throughput TCR immunosequencing, statistical association of individual TCRs with disease status, and machine learning. To study patterns of TCR occurrence, a later analysis re-analyzed previously published TCR beta repertoires from several hundred donors and added high-resolution HLA genotyping. Rather than drawing on any new phenotypic data, the later analysis identified candidate immune exposures from TCR beta sequences and the way those sequences occurred across donors. An earlier analysis of more than 450 of the donors used high-throughput TCR beta sequencing to judge whether each TCR beta V gene segment behaved as functional or pseudogenic. Donor age, sex, ethnicity and CMV serostatus were compiled alongside the repertoire data. A later genetic analysis used genome-wide SNP genotypes for about 65% of the roughly 700 donors, treating that subset as a discovery cohort. Every discovery cohort repertoire had been produced on one sequencing platform. Class I and class II HLA loci were covered by the typing at four-digit resolution. Typing coverage varied by locus: roughly 620-640 donors for A, B, C, DRB1 and DQB1; some 520 for DQA1; more than 600 for DPA1; roughly 450 for DPB1. A few DR-DQ haplotypes were treated as single units for association and clustering because of strong linkage in the cohort. Among about 400 genotyped donors of the cohort, an average of around 240,000 unique TCR beta nucleotide sequences was sequenced per donor, of which roughly 17% were non-productive. Study-level results and caveats: It was suggested by the authors that the approach could potentially be generalized to other disease states and immunological phenotypes. CMV serostatus was the only immune exposure information available for the cohort. The 87-base-pair reads could not distinguish some IMGT-functional V segments, including TRBV6-2 and TRBV6-3, so those segments were excluded. When HLA alleles, especially DR and DQ, strongly co-occurred, attributing TCR associations to individual alleles was difficult. A later analysis found that most CMV-associated TCR beta chains appeared HLA-restricted, with HLA associations seemingly driven largely by CMV exposure. A total of 164 TCR beta chains were listed by the study as associated with cytomegalovirus. A later analysis found that TCR association rates varied across HLA loci, with DRB1 alleles showing the most associated TCRs and HLA-C alleles the fewest. Most TCR sequences were observed very rarely across donors, whereas some public TCRs were present in many individuals. Linkage disequilibrium might explain the correlated functional status among segregating V segments, but an unknown experimental factor could not be ruled out. An association between a missense DCLRE1C variant and V-gene and J-gene trimming of TCR beta chains was found in a later genetic analysis and replicated in an independent cohort. Specific HLA alleles were associated with 16,951 TCR beta sequences at a false discovery rate of 0.05 in a later analysis. The presence/absence analyses assumed that sequencing depth was roughly uniform across donors, and that assumption may not be true. This cohort had only TCR beta chains sequenced, and the lack of alpha or paired-chain data limited which features could be detected. Because some donors lacked HLA typing at each locus, the association tests relied only on the typed subset. In vitro tests confirmed that a few of the cytomegalovirus-associated TCR beta chains recognize cytomegalovirus antigens. The earlier analysis of approximately 540 of the donors excluded over 15 rarely observed V segments, including chromosome 9 orphons, because counts were too low. The classifier was reported to diagnose cytomegalovirus status with high specificity and sensitivity in both the original and validation cohorts. A later analysis reported that several top co-occurrence clusters appeared linked to parvovirus B19, influenza, CMV and Epstein-Barr virus. In an earlier analysis of over 550 of the donors, most TCR beta V segments were observed in productive rearrangements about 87% or about 30% of the time, broadly matching IMGT annotations. A group of highly shared sequence variants was considered likely to be a technical artifact of the sequencing pipeline. A further reported finding was that TCR beta sequences accurately predicted the HLA-A and HLA-B alleles for most subjects in the first cohort. In a later analysis, HLA-associated TCR beta chains showed more clonal expansion and lower generation probabilities than non-associated chains that were equally common. In a later genetic analysis, fewer N-insertions in productive TCRs were reported among donors in an Asian-associated ancestry cluster than the approximately 670-donor mean.

The cohort consisted of 666 healthy bone marrow donors. Cohort members were all nominally healthy when sampled, although unrecorded immune exposures were likely present. The donor was CMV seropositive and was included in the group of some 290 seropositive cohort members. A peripheral blood sample was provided by each donor, and peripheral blood mononuclear cells were used for TCR beta sequencing. The Qiagen DNeasy Blood Extraction Kit was used to extract genomic DNA from the blood cell samples. Libraries were prepared through the immunoSEQ multiplex PCR assay. A mixture of 60 forward primers for TCR Vbeta segments and 13 reverse primers for TCR Jbeta segments was used in the multiplex PCR. The CDR3 region of rearranged TCR beta genes was amplified from genomic DNA by a multiplex PCR assay. On the Illumina HiSeq System, the amplified TCR beta libraries were sequenced as 87-base-pair reads. The original methods were these. In a later analysis, tens of millions of unique TCR beta chains were counted across the approximately 640 repertoires, and roughly 11 million of these chains were shared by at least two donors. To remove PCR and sequencing errors, raw reads were error-corrected and collapsed into unique sequences using a nearest-neighbor algorithm that merged closely related sequences. To assign V, D and J gene segments, CDR3 sequences were aligned to IMGT reference sequences. For a sequence to be retained, a match of at least six nucleotides was required to both a V gene segment and a J gene segment. Rearrangements were called productive when the CDR3 lacked stop codons and stayed in frame with V and J; all others were non-productive. Following IMGT convention, CDR3 was defined as the stretch from the second conserved V-encoded cysteine to the conserved J-encoded phenylalanine. The earlier analysis of some 600 of the donors excluded sequences that lacked an unambiguous match to a single V gene segment. In an earlier analysis of a few hundred of the donors, a V segment was called functional when productive rearrangements were above 56.7%, and segregating when the standard deviation between donors exceeded 5%. To diagnose cytomegalovirus status from the catalog of TCR beta chain sequences, a statistical classification framework was built. V and J gene assignment, in a later analysis, came from comparing TCR nucleotide sequences with IMGT/GENE-DB human TR gene sequences. The TCRdist pipeline was used in a later analysis to assign CDR3 sequences and most-parsimonious VDJ recombination scenarios. In a later analysis, each TCR beta chain was defined by its CDR3 amino acid sequence together with its V-gene family, and reads without a unique V-gene family were excluded. To address suspected cross-contamination and a sequencing artifact, a later analysis removed a few hundred highly shared, low-generation-probability nucleotide sequences. For each public chain, a later analysis derived a clonal expansion index from normalized ranks of inferred template counts within each repertoire. In a later analysis, generation probabilities were computed with a VDJ recombination model fitted to out-of-frame rearrangements, and the resulting probabilities were checked against IGoR. In a later analysis, TCR-TCR, TCR-HLA and TCR-CMV co-occurrence was scored with hypergeometric tests, and a repertoire-size bias correction was applied to TCR pairs. A later analysis estimated false discovery rates by permuting HLA or CMV assignments 20 times. In a later analysis, co-occurring TCRs were grouped using DBSCAN, and TCRdist sequence similarity was added for clustering within HLA-allele-positive subsets. For co-occurrence clustering, repertoires with fewer than 30,000 or more than 120,000 public chains were excluded, along with a handful of repertoires with anomalous nucleotide sharing. The clones in this table, taken by TCRdb from immuneACCESS, are in-frame only. Not every clone is retained; where verified, under half of the shortfall comes from an unresolved V gene, and the cause of the rest is unknown. V and J calls plus clone size are reproduced from that table; the DNA served to infer D and trimming. This sample lists some 110,000 clones; roughly 12% were detected once. The ten largest clones capture around 16% of the sample.

CDR3 length: 16 amino acids, cysteine to phenylalanine. Only the CDR3 DNA stays, 48 bases, in frame from base 1. The junction shows trimming of 3 bases on V and 2 bases on J, and the gene matches do not reach 10 bases of it. The germline V gene (reference sequence) provides CDR1 MNHEY and CDR2 SMNVEV. About this clone itself: It lacks a known antigen. It has no much larger one-base neighbor in the sample; base qualities were not kept.

The clonotype was recovered from a man between 35 and 55 years old in good health and CMV-seropositive. Sequencing was done on a sample of PBMCs. This receptor chain uses TRBV27 and TRBJ2-7; TRBD1 agrees with 7 junctional bases. The CDR3 protein: CASSLQPGQPAYEQYF. The DNA sequence follows: TGTGCCAGCAGTTTGCAACCGGGACAGCCTGCCTACGAGCAGTACTTC.